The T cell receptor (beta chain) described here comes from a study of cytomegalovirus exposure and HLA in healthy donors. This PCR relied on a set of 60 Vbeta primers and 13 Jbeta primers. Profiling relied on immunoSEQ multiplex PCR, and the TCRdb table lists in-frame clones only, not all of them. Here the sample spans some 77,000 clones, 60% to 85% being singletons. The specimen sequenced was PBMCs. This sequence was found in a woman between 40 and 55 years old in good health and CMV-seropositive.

CDR3 sequence reads: CASSPKTQDSSYEQYF. Here the CDR3 DNA reads TGTGCCAGCAGCCCGAAGACCCAGGATAGCTCCTACGAGCAGTACTTC. The genes are TRBV7-8 and TRBJ2-7; no clear D. This CDR3 is 16 amino acids long. Germline lookup yields CDR1 SGHVS and CDR2 FQNEAQ. V was clipped by 5 bases and J by 0 bases, with 17 bases between them.